The 30 T cell receptor beta chains reported below all come from one sample, sequenced in a study of cytomegalovirus exposure and HLA in healthy donors (dated by TCRdb to about 2017). Receptors were amplified or captured by the immunoSEQ multiplex PCR assay. In TCRdb, the immuneACCESS table is reduced to in-frame sequences with V and J assigned. These tables do not hold every clone; where another copy was compared, an unresolved V gene accounts for under half, and the others remain unexplained. The sample table shows around 300,000 clones, and around 85% are seen once. The ten largest make up 1% of the sample. The sequencing input was PBMCs. These receptors all stem from a woman aged 18 to 35 in good health and CMV-seronegative.

The chain is built from TRBV6-5 and TRBJ1-2; 9 bases line up with TRBD1. V lost 5 bases and J lost 8; bases outside the gene matches: 9. Looked up from germline, CDR1 is MNHEY and CDR2 is SVGAGI. This CDR3 is built from 14 residues. CDR3 DNA: TGTGCCAGCAGTCCCCGACAGGGGGTAGGGGGCTACACCTTC. It encodes CASSPRQGVGGYTF.

The V and J genes are TRBV2 and TRBJ2-1; D not certain. The CDR3 loop spans 14 amino acids. V was clipped by 4 bases and J by 0 bases, with 7 bases between them. Germline CDR1 and CDR2: SNHLY and FYNNEI. CDR3 loop: CASSVQLSYNEQFF. The CDR3 coding sequence is TGTGCCAGCAGTGTACAGCTCTCCTACAATGAGCAGTTCTTC. The variable domain in full, with the rest retrieved from reference TRBV2 and TRBJ2-1, is EPEVTQTPSHQVTQMGQEVILRCVPISNHLYFYWYRQILGQKVEFLVSFYNNEISEKSEIFDDQFSVERPDGSNFTLKIRSTKLEDSAMYFCASSVQLSYNEQFFGPGTRLTVL.

V usage is TRBV27 and J usage is TRBJ1-2; D unresolved. The CDR3 loop spans 13 amino acids. CDR1 is MNHEY, CDR2 SMNVEV, per germline (reference sequence). V was cut by 3 bases and J by 4 bases, with 9 bases left in between. CDR3 in amino acids: CASSFTGSYGYTF. The CDR3 nucleotides are TGTGCCAGCAGTTTCACGGGTAGCTATGGCTACACCTTC.

This chain uses TRBV30 with TRBJ2-3; no definite D call. Germline values: CDR1 GTSNPN, CDR2 SVGIG (reference sequence). The CDR3 has 10 residues. With 8 bases removed from V and 4 bases from J, the gap between germline ends came to 7 bases. CDR3 coding DNA: TGTGCCACCGCGGCAGATACGCAGTATTTT. Amino acid sequence: CATAADTQYF.

V is TRBV11-2 and J is TRBJ1-2, with 9 bases matching TRBD1. The CDR3 contains 15 residues. The V gene's germline CDR1 is SGHAT and CDR2 FQNNGV. V lost 3 bases to trimming and J lost 3 bases; unmatched junction nucleotides: 5. CDR3 amino acids: CASSLRTGEDYGYTF. CDR3 DNA sequence: TGTGCCAGCAGCTTGCGGACAGGGGAAGACTATGGCTACACCTTC.

This clone was counted a few times. The chain has TRBV7-3 and TRBJ2-7, with D possibly TRBD1 on 6 matching bases. Between the trimmed V and J ends, which lost 5 bases and 2 bases, there was a span of 10 bases. The CDR3 consists of 13 residues. Germline CDR1 reads SGHTA; CDR2 reads FQGTGA. CDR3 region: CASSLQGPYEQYF. The CDR3 bases are TGTGCCAGCAGCCTGCAGGGGCCCTACGAGCAGTACTTC.

This chain uses TRBV29-1 with TRBJ1-1, with 7 bases matching TRBD1. Germline V lookup: CDR1 SQVTM, CDR2 ANQGSEA. V gave up 3 bases and J gave up 5 bases; unmatched junction bases: 6. There are 13 residues in the CDR3. The CDR3 DNA reads TGCAGCGTTGATGTCGCAGGGGGTACTGAAGCTTTCTTT. Translation: CSVDVAGGTEAFF.

V usage is TRBV4-1 and J usage is TRBJ1-2; 9 bases are shared with TRBD1. V shed 2 bases and J 6 bases; nucleotides not matched to a gene: 4. Per germline, CDR1 MGHRA and CDR2 YSYEKL. This CDR3 comprises 14 residues. CDR3 amino acids: CASSQKQGANGYTF. CDR3 nucleotide sequence: TGCGCCAGCAGCCAAAAACAGGGGGCTAATGGCTACACCTTC.

The chain carries TRBV2 and TRBJ2-5; tentatively, D is TRBD1 (6 bases). Trimming removed 9 bases from V and 5 bases from J, with 25 bases in between. Germline assignment: CDR1 SNHLY and CDR2 FYNNEI. The CDR3 runs 16 residues. CDR3 DNA: TGTGCCAGGGGGGCTACCTCGGAGGTGGCACACGAGACCCAGTACTTC. Its protein is CARGATSEVAHETQYF.

The chain is built from TRBV11-3 and TRBJ1-5, with no clear D. In germline, CDR1 is SGHNT, CDR2 YENEEA. V dropped 1 base and J dropped 9 bases, with 10 bases sitting between them. The CDR3 extends over 13 amino acids. The CDR3 here is CASSLGTRGPQHF. CDR3 DNA: TGTGCCAGCAGCTTAGGGACCCGGGGGCCCCAGCATTTT.

This chain connects TRBV7-2 to TRBJ2-1; perhaps TRBD1 as D (5 bases). Germline V lookup: CDR1 SGHTA, CDR2 FQGNSA. This CDR3 spans 13 amino acids. V lost 2 bases, J lost 10 bases, and 12 bases lay in between. CDR3 sequence reads: CASSLYTRQEQFF. For the CDR3, the DNA is TGTGCCAGCAGCTTATACACTCGACAGGAGCAGTTCTTC. Complete variable domain (other parts from reference TRBV7-2 and TRBJ2-1): GAGVSQSPSNKVTEKGKDVELRCDPISGHTALYWYRQSLGQGLEFLIYFQGNSAPDKSGLPSDRFSAERTGGSVSTLTIQRTQQEDSAVYLCASSLYTRQEQFFGPGTRLTVL.

This clone showed up just once. The V and J genes are TRBV5-1 and TRBJ1-3; D unresolved. The CDR3 sequence is 16 residues long. Trimming left V 2 bases short and J 0 bases short, with 12 bases between. The V gene's germline CDR1 is SGHRS and CDR2 YFSETQ. The CDR3 loop is CASSFFSGSSGNTIYF. For the CDR3, the DNA is TGCGCCAGCAGCTTCTTTAGCGGGAGCTCTGGAAACACCATATATTTT.

This clone has only a few counts. V gene TRBV6-5 combines with J gene TRBJ2-2, with D possibly TRBD2 on 5 matching bases. V was pared by 10 bases and J by 5 bases, with 17 bases between. The CDR3 extends over 14 amino acids. CDR1 MNHEY and CDR2 SVGAGI come from the germline V gene. CDR3 protein: CATLTGRRTGELFF. Written as DNA, the CDR3 is TGTGCCACCCTGACGGGTCGGAGGACCGGGGAGCTGTTTTTT.

The CDR3 sequence: CASSPRLDGGTREKETQYF. CDR3 sequence (DNA): TGTGCCAGCAGTCCGCGCCTTGACGGGGGGACCCGCGAAAAAGAGACCCAGTACTTC. This chain uses TRBV27 with TRBJ2-5; 7 bases line up with TRBD2. This CDR3 is 19 amino acids long. Germline V CDR1 and CDR2: MNHEY, SMNVEV (reference sequence). V was clipped by 5 bases and J by 3 bases; unmatched bases: 21.

This clone was counted once. The chain is built from TRBV5-1 and TRBJ2-3, with 8 nucleotides matching TRBD1. The CDR3 loop spans 13 amino acids. Per germline, CDR1 SGHRS and CDR2 YFSETQ. The trim removed 5 bases at V and 2 bases at J, leaving 1 base unmatched. The CDR3 region has the DNA TGCGCCAGCAGGGACAGGGCCACAGATACGCAGTATTTT. The encoded protein is CASRDRATDTQYF.

V usage is TRBV5-1 and J usage is TRBJ2-5; tentatively, D is TRBD1 (6 bases). Germline lookup yields CDR1 SGHRS and CDR2 YFSETQ. V lost 4 bases to trimming and J lost 5 bases, with 15 bases between them. CDR3 length: 14 residues. The CDR3 nucleotides read TGCGCCAGCAGCCTCAGGGGTTACGAGGAGACCCAGTACTTC. Amino acids: CASSLRGYEETQYF.

The chain employs TRBV29-1 and TRBJ1-1, with D possibly being TRBD1 (5 bases). V was trimmed by 7 bases and J by 0 bases, leaving 18 bases between them. Germline values: CDR1 SQVTM, CDR2 ANQGSEA. This CDR3 has 15 residues. CDR3 coding DNA: TGCAGCGCCGCCGGGCGGCTGACAGTGAACACTGAAGCTTTCTTT. Its protein is CSAAGRLTVNTEAFF.

V is TRBV30 and J is TRBJ1-4; D ambiguous. Germline-derived CDR1 and CDR2 are GTSNPN and SVGIG (reference sequence). Trimming cost V 5 bases and J 3 bases, with 10 bases left between them. The CDR3 contains 13 residues. The CDR3 coding sequence is TGTGCCTGGTCGAGGGATTCTAATGAAAAACTGTTTTTT. Its protein product is CAWSRDSNEKLFF.

This chain uses TRBV7-8 with TRBJ2-1; 11 bases fit TRBD1. With 4 bases clipped from V and 6 bases from J, the junction kept 5 bases outside the gene matches. Germline V gene data show CDR1 as SGHVS and CDR2 as FQNEAQ. The CDR3 has 15 amino acids. The CDR3 DNA is TGTGCCAGCAGCTCGGGGACAGGGGGAGGCAATGAGCAGTTCTTC. Protein product: CASSSGTGGGNEQFF.

This chain links TRBV6-1 with TRBJ1-1; D not resolved. There are 13 residues in the CDR3. V shed 6 bases and J shed 0 bases, with 8 bases lying between them. From germline, CDR1 is MNHNS and CDR2 SASEGT. CDR3 protein: CASRGALNTEAFF. The CDR3 bases are TGTGCCAGCAGAGGAGCCCTGAACACTGAAGCTTTCTTT.

V gene TRBV15 combines with J gene TRBJ2-7, with TRBD2 as a possible D gene (6 bases). The germline V gene has CDR1 LNHNV and CDR2 YYDKDF (reference sequence). V lost 0 bases and J lost 2, with 11 bases in between. CDR3 length: 15 amino acids. The CDR3 sequence: CATSRDLASAYEQYF. CDR3 DNA: TGTGCCACCAGCAGAGATTTGGCTAGCGCCTACGAGCAGTACTTC.

This clone was found a few times. The chain combines TRBV5-6 with TRBJ1-2; D perhaps matches TRBD1 (5 bases). Germline loops: CDR1 SGHDT, CDR2 YYEEEE. The germline V and J ends were trimmed by 4 bases and 3 bases, with 13 bases remaining between them. The CDR3 loop spans 14 amino acids. CDR3 amino acids: CASSEARGDYGYTF. CDR3 coding DNA: TGTGCCAGCAGCGAGGCCCGGGGGGACTATGGCTACACCTTC.

Regarding this clone: The sample holds other DNA sequences that translate to the same CDR3. V and J are TRBV27 and TRBJ2-7, with a tentative D call TRBD1 (6 bases). The CDR3 is 13 amino acids. CDR1 is MNHEY, CDR2 SMNVEV, per germline (reference sequence). V dropped 3 bases and J dropped 3 bases, with 9 bases sitting between them. CDR3 in DNA: TGTGCCAGCAGTTTGGACAGCAGCTACGAGCAGTACTTC. The encoded protein is CASSLDSSYEQYF.

J is TRBJ2-1 and V is TRBV5-6; TRBD2 is a possible D gene (6 bases). This CDR3 is 16 amino acids long. Trimming shortened V by 4 bases and J by 7 bases, and 21 bases separated the two germline ends. Germline V CDR1 and CDR2: SGHDT, YYEEEE. The CDR3 sequence: CASSEVSDSGVNEQFF. In nucleotides, the CDR3 is TGTGCCAGCAGCGAGGTCTCAGACTCGGGAGTGAATGAGCAGTTCTTC.

CDR3 nucleotides: TGTGCCAGCAGCTCCCAAGGGACAGGGGAACAGCCCCAGCATTTT. It is translated as CASSSQGTGEQPQHF. The chain carries TRBV7-2 and TRBJ1-5; 10 nucleotides match TRBD1. J gave up 7 bases and V 4 bases, and 7 bases lay outside the gene matches. Germline CDR1 is SGHTA and CDR2 is FQGNSA. This CDR3 is 15 amino acids long.

This rearrangement joins TRBV6-1 to TRBJ1-6, with 7 bases that match TRBD1. Per the germline V gene, CDR1 is MNHNS and CDR2 is SASEGT. The junction had 2 bases not matched to a gene; V was cut back by 7 bases and J by 5 bases. The CDR3 is made up of 13 amino acids. This CDR3 is CASTGQNNSPLHF. CDR3 nucleotides: TGTGCCAGCACGGGACAGAATAATTCACCCCTCCACTTT.

In its sample, this clone was seen a few times. The sample has other DNA sequences that encode this CDR3 too. V gene TRBV30 combines with J gene TRBJ1-1, with a tentative D call TRBD1 (6 bases). The CDR3 loop spans 13 amino acids. V was trimmed by 0 bases and J by 1 base, leaving 6 bases between them. Looked up from germline, CDR1 is GTSNPN and CDR2 is SVGIG (reference sequence). The CDR3 reads CAWSVQGNTEAFF. In nucleotides, the CDR3 is TGTGCCTGGAGTGTACAGGGGAACACTGAAGCTTTCTTT.

This clone occurred many times. Other DNA sequences in this sample translate to the same CDR3. CDR3 sequence: CASRGTGDSNQPQHF. DNA of the CDR3: TGTGCCAGCAGGGGGACAGGGGATAGCAATCAGCCCCAGCATTTT. V gene TRBV2 combines with J gene TRBJ1-5, with 10 bases lining up with TRBD1. This CDR3 has 15 amino acids. V lost 6 bases, J lost 0 bases, and 2 bases stayed unmatched. Germline V gene lookup returns CDR1 SNHLY and CDR2 FYNNEI. Based on the CDR3 plus reference TRBV2 and TRBJ1-5, the full variable domain is EPEVTQTPSHQVTQMGQEVILRCVPISNHLYFYWYRQILGQKVEFLVSFYNNEISEKSEIFDDQFSVERPDGSNFTLKIRSTKLEDSAMYFCASRGTGDSNQPQHFGDGTRLSIL.

The genes are TRBV5-6 and TRBJ2-2; 10 nucleotides agree with TRBD2. Losses at the gene ends were 3 bases for V and 4 bases for J; bases not matched to a gene: 12. The CDR3 covers 18 residues. Germline CDR1 is SGHDT and CDR2 is YYEEEE. DNA for the CDR3: TGTGCCAGCAGCTCCCCCCTAGCGGGAGTCCGTGGCACCGGGGAGCTGTTTTTT. This translates into CASSSPLAGVRGTGELFF.

The J gene is TRBJ1-1, the V gene TRBV6-5, with 8 nucleotides matching TRBD1. Losses at the gene ends were 6 bases for V and 11 bases for J; bases not matched to a gene: 5. In germline, CDR1 is MNHEY, CDR2 SVGAGI. The CDR3 contains 11 residues. This CDR3 is CASSPGGRAFF. Here the CDR3 DNA reads TGTGCCAGCAGCCCAGGGGGCCGGGCTTTCTTT.